This TCR beta chain was profiled in a study of T cell repertoires in cytomegalovirus infection. With respect to this clonotype: The antigen remains undetermined.

Overall study findings and caveats: Identification of carriers of CMV plus the relevant HLA was achieved through cumulative public TCR beta family frequency. Dominating the ex vivo response were HLA-C-restricted CMV-specific TCR beta clonotypes.

TCRdb used MiXCR to reprocess the reads, holding one entry per CDR3 protein. The data hold 400,000 or so distinct CDR3 sequences, with roughly 30% observed a single time. The V gene lost 5 bases and the J gene lost 1 base, with 8 bases spanning the gap. The length of the CDR3 is 14 residues. What was sequenced was PBMCs. This TCR derives from a human donor in good health (CMV status not recorded). Some clones in this sample may be carry-over from other donors' samples. V usage is TRBV12-3 or TRBV12-4 and J usage is TRBJ2-2, with D perhaps TRBD2 (5 bases). The CDR3 DNA sequence: TGTGCCAGCAGTGGACTTAGGAACACCGGGGAGCTGTTTTTT. Translation gives CASSGLRNTGELFF.